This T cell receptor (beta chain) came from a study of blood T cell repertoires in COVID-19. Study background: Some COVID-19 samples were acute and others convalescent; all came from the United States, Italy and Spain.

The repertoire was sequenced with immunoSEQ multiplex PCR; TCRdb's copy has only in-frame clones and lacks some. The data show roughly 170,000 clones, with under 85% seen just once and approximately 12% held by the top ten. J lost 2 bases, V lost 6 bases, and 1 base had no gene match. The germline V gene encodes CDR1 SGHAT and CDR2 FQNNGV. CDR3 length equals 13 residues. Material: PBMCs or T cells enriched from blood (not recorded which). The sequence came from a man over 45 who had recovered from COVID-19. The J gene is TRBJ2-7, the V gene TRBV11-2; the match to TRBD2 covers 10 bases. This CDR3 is CASRLAGAYEQYF. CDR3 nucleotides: TGTGCCAGCAGGCTAGCGGGGGCCTACGAGCAGTACTTC.